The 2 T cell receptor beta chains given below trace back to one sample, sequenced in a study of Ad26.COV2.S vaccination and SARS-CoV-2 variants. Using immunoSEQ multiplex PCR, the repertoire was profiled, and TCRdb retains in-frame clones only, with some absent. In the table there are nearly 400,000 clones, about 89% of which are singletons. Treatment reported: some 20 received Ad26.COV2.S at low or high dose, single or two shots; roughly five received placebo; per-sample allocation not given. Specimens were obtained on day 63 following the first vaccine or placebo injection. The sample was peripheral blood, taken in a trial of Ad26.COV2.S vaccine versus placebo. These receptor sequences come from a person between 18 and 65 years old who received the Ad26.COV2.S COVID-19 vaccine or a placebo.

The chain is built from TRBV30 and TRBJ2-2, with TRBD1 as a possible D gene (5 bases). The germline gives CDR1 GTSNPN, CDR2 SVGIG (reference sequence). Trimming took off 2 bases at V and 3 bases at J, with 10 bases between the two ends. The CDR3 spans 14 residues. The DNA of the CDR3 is TGTGCCTGGAGTTCTCAGGGTTACACCGGGGAGCTGTTTTTT. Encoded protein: CAWSSQGYTGELFF.

Here the CDR3 reads CASSTQQGAGNTIYF. As DNA, the CDR3 is TGTGCCAGTAGTACCCAACAGGGTGCTGGAAACACCATATATTTT. The rearrangement links TRBV19 to TRBJ1-3; D might be TRBD1 (6 bases). CDR1 and CDR2 (germline): LNHDA, SQIVND (reference sequence). The CDR3 runs 15 residues. Trimming left V 4 bases short and J 2 bases short, with 12 bases between.